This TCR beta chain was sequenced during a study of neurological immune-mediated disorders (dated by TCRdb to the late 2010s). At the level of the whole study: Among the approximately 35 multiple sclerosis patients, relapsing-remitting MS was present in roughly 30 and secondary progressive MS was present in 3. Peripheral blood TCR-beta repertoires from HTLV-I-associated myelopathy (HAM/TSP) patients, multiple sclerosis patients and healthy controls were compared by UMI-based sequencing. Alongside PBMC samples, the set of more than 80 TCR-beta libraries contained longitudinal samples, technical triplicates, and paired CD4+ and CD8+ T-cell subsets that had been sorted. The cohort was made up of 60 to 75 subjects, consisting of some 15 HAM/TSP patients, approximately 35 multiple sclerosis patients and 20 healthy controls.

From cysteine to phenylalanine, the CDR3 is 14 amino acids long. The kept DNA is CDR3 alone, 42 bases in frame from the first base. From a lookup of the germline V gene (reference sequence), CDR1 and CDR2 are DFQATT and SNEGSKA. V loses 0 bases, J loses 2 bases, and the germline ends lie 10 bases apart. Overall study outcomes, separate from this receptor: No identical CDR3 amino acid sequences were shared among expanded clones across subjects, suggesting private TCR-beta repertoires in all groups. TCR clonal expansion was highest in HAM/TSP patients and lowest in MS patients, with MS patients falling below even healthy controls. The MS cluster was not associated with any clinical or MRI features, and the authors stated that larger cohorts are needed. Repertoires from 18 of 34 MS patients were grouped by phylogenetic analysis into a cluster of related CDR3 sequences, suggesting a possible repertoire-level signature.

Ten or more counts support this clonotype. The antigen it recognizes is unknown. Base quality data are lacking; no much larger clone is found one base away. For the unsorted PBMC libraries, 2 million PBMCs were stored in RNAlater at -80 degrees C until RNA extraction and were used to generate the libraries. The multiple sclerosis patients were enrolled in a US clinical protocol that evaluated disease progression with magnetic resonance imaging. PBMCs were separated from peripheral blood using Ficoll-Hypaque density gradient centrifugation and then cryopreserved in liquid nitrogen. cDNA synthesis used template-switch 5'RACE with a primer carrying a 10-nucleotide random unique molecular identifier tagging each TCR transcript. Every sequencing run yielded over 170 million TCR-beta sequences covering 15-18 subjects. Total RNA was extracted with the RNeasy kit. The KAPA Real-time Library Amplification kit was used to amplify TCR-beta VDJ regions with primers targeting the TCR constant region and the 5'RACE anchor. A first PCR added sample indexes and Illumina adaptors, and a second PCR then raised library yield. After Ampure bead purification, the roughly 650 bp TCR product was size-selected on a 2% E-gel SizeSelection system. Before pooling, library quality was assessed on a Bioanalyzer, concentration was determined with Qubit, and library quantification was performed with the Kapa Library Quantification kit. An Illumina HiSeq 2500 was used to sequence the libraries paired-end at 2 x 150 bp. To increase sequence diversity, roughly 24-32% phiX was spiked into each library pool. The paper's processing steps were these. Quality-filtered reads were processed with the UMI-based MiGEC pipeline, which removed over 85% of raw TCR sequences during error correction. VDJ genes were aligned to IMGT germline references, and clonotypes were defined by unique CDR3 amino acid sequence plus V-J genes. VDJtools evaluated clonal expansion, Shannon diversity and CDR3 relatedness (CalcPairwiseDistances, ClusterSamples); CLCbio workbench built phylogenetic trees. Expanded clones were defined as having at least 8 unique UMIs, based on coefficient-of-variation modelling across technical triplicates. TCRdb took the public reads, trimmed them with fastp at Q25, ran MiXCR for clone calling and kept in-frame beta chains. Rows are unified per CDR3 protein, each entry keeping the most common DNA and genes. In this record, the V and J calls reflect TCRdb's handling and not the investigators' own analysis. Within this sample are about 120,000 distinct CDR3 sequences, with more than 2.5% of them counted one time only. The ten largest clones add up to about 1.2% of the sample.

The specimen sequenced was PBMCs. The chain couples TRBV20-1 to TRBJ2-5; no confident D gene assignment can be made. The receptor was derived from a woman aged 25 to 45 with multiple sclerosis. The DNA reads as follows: TGCAGTGCTAGAGATGTCGGCAGTCAAGAGACCCAGTACTTC. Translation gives CSARDVGSQETQYF.